The clone carrying this T cell receptor (beta chain) was seen a few times. In TCRdb, the 5' RACE reads were re-called with MiXCR into one record per CDR3 protein. Among a few hundred thousand distinct CDR3 sequences listed, 8.1% were seen once. These data belong to a study of T cells after yellow fever vaccination. The receptor comes from a young man who received the YFV17D yellow fever vaccine. Here the sequenced sample was PBMCs, taken approximately 47 days after the first yellow fever vaccination.

CDR3 DNA sequence: TGTGCCTGGAGTTCAGACACCGGGGAGCTGTTTTTT. The encoded protein is CAWSSDTGELFF. J is TRBJ2-2 and V is TRBV30, with D unresolved. Trimming removed 2 bases at V and 3 bases at J, with 4 bases between. CDR3 length: 12 residues. The germline V gene has CDR1 GTSNPN and CDR2 SVGIG (reference sequence).